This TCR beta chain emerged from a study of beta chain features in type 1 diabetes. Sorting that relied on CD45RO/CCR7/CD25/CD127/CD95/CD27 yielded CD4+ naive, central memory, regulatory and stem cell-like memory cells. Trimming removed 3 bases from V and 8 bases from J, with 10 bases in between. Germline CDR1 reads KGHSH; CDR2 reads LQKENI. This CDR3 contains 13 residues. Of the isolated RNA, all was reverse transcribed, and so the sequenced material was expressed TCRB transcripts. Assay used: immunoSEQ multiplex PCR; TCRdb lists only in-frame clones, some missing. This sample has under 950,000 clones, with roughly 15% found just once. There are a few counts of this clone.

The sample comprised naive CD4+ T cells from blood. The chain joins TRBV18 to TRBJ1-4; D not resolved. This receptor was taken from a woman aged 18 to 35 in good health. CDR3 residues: CASSPREREKLFF. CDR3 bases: TGTGCCAGCTCACCCCGAGAGAGAGAAAAACTGTTTTTT. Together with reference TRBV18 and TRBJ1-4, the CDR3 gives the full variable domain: NAGVMQNPRHLVRRRGQEARLRCSPMKGHSHVYWYRQLPEEGLKFMVYLQKENIIDESGMPKERFSAEFPKEGPSILRIQQVVRGDSAAYFCASSPREREKLFFGSGTQLSVL.